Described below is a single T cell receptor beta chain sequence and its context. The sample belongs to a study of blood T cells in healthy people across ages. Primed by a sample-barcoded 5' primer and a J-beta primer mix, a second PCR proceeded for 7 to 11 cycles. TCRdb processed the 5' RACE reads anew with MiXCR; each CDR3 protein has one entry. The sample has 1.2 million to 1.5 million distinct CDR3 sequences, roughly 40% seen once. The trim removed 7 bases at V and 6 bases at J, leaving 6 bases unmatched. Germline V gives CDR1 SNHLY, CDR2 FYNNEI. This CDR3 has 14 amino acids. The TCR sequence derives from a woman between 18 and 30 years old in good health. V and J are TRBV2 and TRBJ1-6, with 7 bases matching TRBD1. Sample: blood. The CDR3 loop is CASNSGTVNSPLHF. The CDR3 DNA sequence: TGTGCCAGCAACAGCGGGACAGTTAATTCACCCCTCCACTTT.